These 9 T cell receptor beta chains came from one sample sequenced in a study of cytotoxic CD8 clonotypes in ibrutinib-treated CLL. Sequencing was performed with immunoSEQ multiplex PCR; in TCRdb, only in-frame clones are kept and a portion is missing. The sample carries about 24,000 clones, about 67% recorded once. The sample consisted of PBMCs, taken after 12 months of ibrutinib treatment. The source of these receptors is a human donor with chronic lymphocytic leukemia.

The chain carries TRBV5-1 and TRBJ2-5; D is unresolved. In germline, CDR1 is SGHRS, CDR2 YFSETQ. The CDR3 extends over 14 amino acids. The V gene lost 4 bases and the J gene lost 4 bases, with 14 bases spanning the gap. The chain's CDR3 is CASSPDPKGETQYF. CDR3 sequence (DNA): TGCGCCAGCAGCCCGGACCCTAAGGGAGAGACCCAGTACTTC.

The DNA for the CDR3 is TGTGCCAGCAGCGCGGGACAGGGGATCTCCTATGGCTACACCTTC. Protein product: CASSAGQGISYGYTF. J is TRBJ1-2 and V is TRBV7-9, with 10 bases fitting TRBD1. The V segment lost 5 bases and the J segment 4 bases; nucleotides outside the gene matches: 7. This CDR3 contains 15 residues. Germline CDR1 is SEHNR and CDR2 is FQNEAQ (reference sequence). Supplemented by reference TRBV7-9 and TRBJ1-2, the full variable domain reads DTGVSQNPRHKITKRGQNVTFRCDPISEHNRLYWYRQTLGQGPEFLTYFQNEAQLEKSRLLSDRFSAERPKGSFSTLEIQRTEQGDSAMYLCASSAGQGISYGYTFGSGTRLTVV.

The sample holds a few counts of this clone. The chain recombines TRBV6-5 with TRBJ1-2; no clear D. CDR1 is MNHEY and CDR2 is SVGAGI in the germline V gene. V was clipped by 6 bases and J by 11 bases, with 16 bases between them. The CDR3 runs 12 residues. In DNA, the CDR3 is TGTGCCAGCAGCCAGTTGAACGGTGCTTACACCTTC. The encoded protein is CASSQLNGAYTF.

This clone has just a few counts. The chain combines TRBV7-2 with TRBJ1-2; a possible D gene is TRBD1 (5 bases). The CDR3 is made up of 15 amino acids. The V gene lost 5 bases and the J gene lost 7 bases, with 20 bases spanning the gap. Germline V gene lookup returns CDR1 SGHTA and CDR2 FQGNSA. The CDR3 loop reads CASSASPGRAGGYTF. The CDR3 coding sequence is TGTGCCAGCAGCGCGTCCCCGGGACGGGCAGGTGGCTACACCTTC.

This clone was seen a handful of times. The genes are TRBV6-1 and TRBJ1-4; D gene ambiguous. Germline lookup yields CDR1 MNHNS and CDR2 SASEGT. This CDR3 is 15 amino acids long. V lost 8 bases to trimming and J lost 3 bases, with 16 bases between them. The CDR3: CASLSPFGANEKLFF. CDR3 in DNA: TGTGCCAGCCTAAGCCCATTTGGGGCTAATGAAAAACTGTTTTTT.

This clone was seen a handful of times. This sequence joins TRBV7-6 and TRBJ1-1; D is unresolved. V lost 2 bases and J lost 6, with 10 bases in between. In germline, CDR1 is SGHVS, CDR2 FNYEAQ. The CDR3 runs to 13 residues. This chain's CDR3 is CASSLSPTSEAFF. The CDR3 coding sequence is TGTGCCAGCAGCTTAAGTCCGACGTCTGAAGCTTTCTTT.

The rearrangement uses TRBV6-1 and TRBJ1-1; TRBD1 is a possible D gene (6 bases). V was cut by 0 bases and J by 9 bases, with 14 bases left in between. This CDR3 is 14 amino acids long. Germline-derived CDR1 and CDR2 are MNHNS and SASEGT. Here the CDR3 DNA reads TGTGCCAGCAGTGAAGCGCTTCTTACAGGGAAAGCTTTCTTT. This codes for CASSEALLTGKAFF.

V is TRBV5-6 and J is TRBJ2-1; D is possibly TRBD2 (7 bases). The CDR3 length is 16 residues. The germline CDR1 and CDR2 sequences are SGHDT and YYEEEE. The V end was cut by 4 bases, the J end by 4 bases, with 18 bases between. CDR3 in amino acids: CASSPLGGGPYNEQFF. The CDR3 DNA reads as TGTGCCAGCAGCCCCCTTGGGGGGGGCCCATACAATGAGCAGTTCTTC.

The chain couples TRBV4-3 to TRBJ1-2, with 7 bases identical to TRBD1. The CDR3 sequence is 15 residues long. The V gene's germline CDR1 is LGHNA and CDR2 YSLEER. With V trimmed by 1 base and J by 4 bases, 6 bases remained unmatched. The CDR3 DNA reads TGCGCCAGCAGCCAAGGTCCTGACAGGGCCTATGGCTACACCTTC. Protein: CASSQGPDRAYGYTF.